The sequence of this T cell receptor (beta chain) was determined in a study of identical twins. Overall study results and limits: Out-of-frame TCR alpha sharing in monozygotic twins exceeded recombination model predictions.

The CDR3 consists of 15 residues. V was pared by 0 bases and J by 4 bases, with 15 bases between. Germline V gives CDR1 DFQATT, CDR2 SNEGSKA (reference sequence). One entry per CDR3 protein results from TCRdb running MiXCR on the 5' RACE reads. This table holds 650,000 to 800,000 distinct CDR3 sequences, 8.5% to 9% found once. In this sample, this clonotype turned up many times. Its target is not known. These data also formed part of another study, on yellow fever vaccine responses in identical twins.

The J gene is TRBJ1-2, the V gene TRBV20-1; no clear D. Sequenced: PBMCs. The source of this sequence is a woman under 30 in good health. The CDR3 DNA follows: TGCAGTGCTAGAGAGGAACATCAATTCCCCTATGGCTACACCTTC. Translated, it gives CSAREEHQFPYGYTF.